The entry that follows covers one T cell receptor (beta chain) sequence. These data come from a study of blood T cell repertoires in COVID-19. Trimming left V 0 bases short and J 3 bases short, with 5 bases between. The CDR3 consists of 13 residues. The germline V gene encodes CDR1 SGHNT and CDR2 YENEEA. Only in-frame clones appear in the TCRdb table, and some are missing; sequencing was by immunoSEQ multiplex PCR. Among about 320,000 clones, 88% were seen once, and the ten largest hold roughly 1.7%. Sequencing input: peripheral blood. The chain couples TRBV11-3 to TRBJ1-1; no firm D call. The receptor was isolated from a woman aged 30 to 39 with COVID-19, enrolled during active disease. This CDR3 is CASSLDQDTEAFF. The CDR3 DNA sequence: TGTGCCAGCAGCTTAGATCAGGACACTGAAGCTTTCTTT.